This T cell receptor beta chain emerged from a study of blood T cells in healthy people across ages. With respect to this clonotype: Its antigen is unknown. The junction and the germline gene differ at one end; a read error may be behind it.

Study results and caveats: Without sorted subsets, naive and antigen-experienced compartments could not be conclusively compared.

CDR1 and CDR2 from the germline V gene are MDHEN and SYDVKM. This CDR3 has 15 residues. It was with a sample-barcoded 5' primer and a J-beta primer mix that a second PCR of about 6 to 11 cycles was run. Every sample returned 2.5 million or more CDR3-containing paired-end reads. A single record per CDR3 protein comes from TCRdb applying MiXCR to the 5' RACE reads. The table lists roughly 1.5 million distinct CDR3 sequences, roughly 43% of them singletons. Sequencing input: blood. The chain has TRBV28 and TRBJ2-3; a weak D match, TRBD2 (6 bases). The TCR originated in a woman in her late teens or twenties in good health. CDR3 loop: CASKRGVGEADTRYF. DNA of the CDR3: TGTGCCAGCAAAAGAGGGGTGGGGGAGGCAGATACGCGGTATTTT. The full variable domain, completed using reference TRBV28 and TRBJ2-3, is DVKVTQSSRYLVKRTGEKVFLECVQDMDHENMFWYRQDPGLGLRLIYFSYDVKMKEKGDIPEGYSVSREKKERFSLILESASTNQTSMYLCASKRGVGEADTRYFGPGTRLTVL.